The rows below give T cell receptor beta chains drawn from one sample of a study of STAT5B mutations in CD4+ large granular lymphocyte leukemia. Sequencing used immunoSEQ multiplex PCR; TCRdb keeps in-frame clones, though not all of them. The repertoire holds some 23,000 clones, with approximately 81% as singletons. Sequencing used CD4+ T cells from blood buffy coats. Receptors originate from a human donor in good health. Each CDR3 is given without its conserved first and last residue.

V	J	CDR3
TRBV30	TRBJ2-7	AWTGSNEQY
TRBV7-8	TRBJ1-1	ASSLRAANTEAF
TRBV7-9	TRBJ1-6	ASRGEQGSYNSPLH
TRBV7-8	TRBJ2-5	ASSLGVSGRVETQY
TRBV28	TRBJ2-4	ASSLSWRQGKNIQY
TRBV5-4	TRBJ2-3	ASSMPGQGTDTQY
TRBV7-8	TRBJ2-5	ASSQPGGGLGVETQY
TRBV2	TRBJ1-4	ASSVGSQGNEKLF
TRBV7-9	TRBJ2-6	ASSATSGRASGANVLT
TRBV7-9	TRBJ1-4	ASTTGSDEKLF
TRBV20-1	TRBJ2-5	SARDRETQY
TRBV11-2	TRBJ2-5	ASSPGTSGRAGETQY
TRBV2	TRBJ1-1	ASSGDLPEAF
TRBV7-9	TRBJ2-5	ASSLVLGTPQETQY
TRBV4-1	TRBJ2-6	ASSQERGGEFSGANVLT
TRBV29-1	TRBJ2-7	SVAAGQGLYEQY
TRBV6-1	TRBJ1-2	ACARDGYT
TRBV2	TRBJ2-7	ASSPGQGTFEQY
TRBV19	TRBJ2-1	ASSIDEGLNNEQF
TRBV6-1	TRBJ2-4	ASSEGLGGAGGNIQY
TRBV6-1	TRBJ1-2	ASSSLPYGYT
TRBV11-3	TRBJ1-5	ASSLVTQPKHNQPQH
TRBV7-6	TRBJ1-3	ASSLNAYSGNTIY
TRBV30	TRBJ1-2	AWSLGTAHYGYT
TRBV10-3	TRBJ2-3	AIRWDRDADTQY
TRBV7-8	TRBJ1-2	ASSLTGFNGYT
TRBV6-1	TRBJ2-5	ASMGTGIETQY
TRBV10-3	TRBJ2-5	AISQSTTQETQY
TRBV10-1	TRBJ1-3	ASRSNSGNTIY
TRBV2	TRBJ1-6	ASSEQDNSPLH
TRBV7-6	TRBJ2-7	ASSTAGLARPYEQY
TRBV7-6	TRBJ2-7	ASSLEGSSYEQY
TRBV5-1	TRBJ1-2	ASSPPGNGYT
TRBV6-1	TRBJ1-5	ASSESLNQPQH
TRBV7-8	TRBJ1-3	ASSLGHDSGNTIY
TRBV9	TRBJ2-1	ASSVTGETYNEQF
TRBV30	TRBJ2-7	AWSAAAYEQY
TRBV11-2	TRBJ1-1	ASSQGGGGTDTEAF
TRBV30	TRBJ2-5	AWSVGLESVETQY
TRBV4-2	TRBJ2-1	ASSQGEGRPYNEQF
TRBV11-2	TRBJ2-7	ASSTGFEQY
TRBV7-9	TRBJ2-4	ASSPGLAGASLAKNIQY
TRBV10-3	TRBJ2-1	AISDPYNEQF
TRBV5-1	TRBJ2-2	ASSLGDRATGELF
TRBV19	TRBJ2-3	ASSNRVPRTDTQY
TRBV4-2	TRBJ2-1	ASSQDLAGGGYNEQF
TRBV9	TRBJ1-1	ASSVSGTTPNTEAF
TRBV29-1	TRBJ1-2	SVLGSGGLYYGYT
TRBV4-2	TRBJ2-2	ASSQGLLDTGELF
TRBV10-1	TRBJ2-1	ASSESGPSCRF
TRBV19	TRBJ1-1	ASSRTSLNTEAF
TRBV2	TRBJ2-1	ASRTGQYNEQF
TRBV6-1	TRBJ2-7	ASSGDPSYEQY